The clone carrying this T cell receptor (beta chain) came up a few times. Antigen specificity is unknown. Included in the TCR beta cDNA libraries were unique molecular identifiers. In TCRdb, the PCR reads were re-called with MiXCR into one record per CDR3 protein. This sample has approximately 730,000 distinct CDR3 sequences, with around 27% found just once. This sample stems from a study of post-analysis software for immune sequencing data. Study as a whole: Secondary progressive, relapsing-remitting and progressive-relapsing multiple sclerosis were among the included disease courses. Overall study findings and caveats: There was significantly lower normalized Chao1 diversity in multiple sclerosis patients than in controls. Strong co-clustering by F measure was seen for same-batch samples.

This sequence was found in a girl between 5 and 17 years old with multiple sclerosis. Sequencing was performed on blood.

In DNA form, the CDR3 reads TGCGCCAGCAGCCAAGAAGAACAGGGGTTGTACGAGCAGTACTTC. Translating gives CASSQEEQGLYEQYF. This sequence joins TRBV4-3 and TRBJ2-7; 7 bases are shared with TRBD1. The CDR3 extends over 15 amino acids. Germline V gene data show CDR1 as LGHNA and CDR2 as YSLEER. V lost 0 bases, J lost 4 bases, and 6 bases stayed unmatched.